This TCR beta chain was found in a study of T cell repertoires in cytomegalovirus infection. The overall study: Both a matching HLA type and CMV infection were indicated by public TCR beta signatures.

TCRdb used MiXCR to reprocess the reads, holding one entry per CDR3 protein. This sample has about 190,000 distinct CDR3 sequences; about a tenth occur once, and the top ten carry roughly 4.8%. CDR3 length equals 13 residues. Germline loops: CDR1 WSHSY, CDR2 SAAADI. Trimming took 6 bases from V and 6 from J, leaving 11 bases between them. This clonotype was picked up many times. V and J are TRBV10-2 and TRBJ2-2; D remains unclear. The sequence derives from a human donor in good health (CMV status not recorded). Some clones in this sample may be carry-over from other donors' samples. The sequenced sample consisted of PBMCs. Here the CDR3 DNA reads TGCGCCAGCAGAGGAAGGGCTGCCGGGGAGCTGTTTTTT. Translated, it gives CASRGRAAGELFF.